A selection of T cell receptor beta chains follows, all from one sample in a study of shared clonotypes between healthy human individuals. The repertoire was sequenced with immunoSEQ multiplex PCR; TCRdb's copy has only in-frame clones and lacks some. This sample carries over a million clones, 75% of them seen once, and the ten largest clones take 1.5%. The source material was memory CD4+ T cells sorted from blood. The origin of the receptors is a man between 18 and 35 years old in good health. CDR3s include the opening cysteine and the closing phenylalanine or tryptophan. D genes are given only for firm matches. Size is stated for part of the rows, as once, few or many counts, or as a class when the clone is expanded.

TRBJ2-2 | TRBV5-1 | . | . | CASSSGQNTGELFF | TGCGCCAGCAGCTCCGGACAGAACACCGGGGAGCTGTTTTTT
TRBJ2-1 | TRBV29-1 | . | . | CSVEVLAASTGEQFF | TGCAGCGTTGAAGTGTTAGCGGCCTCCACGGGTGAGCAGTTCTTC
TRBJ1-1 | TRBV30 | . | few | CAWSPAGQPNTEAFF | TGTGCCTGGAGTCCCGCAGGACAGCCGAACACTGAAGCTTTCTTT
TRBJ2-1 | TRBV7-9 | TRBD1 | . | CASSSFAGGRNNEQFF | TGTGCCAGCAGCTCGTTCGCAGGGGGCCGGAACAATGAGCAGTTCTTC
TRBJ2-7 | TRBV5-1 | . | . | CASSLGGPTYEQYF | TGCGCCAGCAGCTTGGGGGGACCGACCTACGAGCAGTACTTC
TRBJ1-2 | TRBV6-5 | . | . | CASGDTGPWEGYTF | TGTGCCAGCGGTGATACAGGGCCTTGGGAAGGCTACACCTTC
TRBJ1-2 | TRBV11-2 | . | . | CASSSTRGGYGYTF | TGTGCCAGCAGCTCGACCAGGGGTGGGTATGGCTACACCTTC
TRBJ1-5 | TRBV5-1 | . | . | CASSLVPGSNQPQHF | TGCGCCAGCAGCTTGGTTCCCGGTAGCAATCAGCCCCAGCATTTT
TRBJ2-2 | TRBV4-2 | . | . | CASSQVQGLGELFF | TGTGCCAGCAGCCAAGTTCAGGGTCTCGGGGAGCTGTTTTTT
TRBJ2-1 | TRBV5-1 | TRBD2 | . | CASSLGSGLNEQFF | TGCGCCAGCAGCTTGGGTAGCGGGCTGAATGAGCAGTTCTTC
TRBJ1-2 | TRBV5-4 | . | . | CASSPDGNYGYTF | TGTGCCAGCAGCCCTGACGGAAACTATGGCTACACCTTC
TRBJ1-2 | TRBV6-5 | TRBD1 | . | CASSTGGGYGYTF | TGTGCCAGCAGCACAGGGGGCGGGTATGGCTACACCTTC
TRBJ1-5 | TRBV27 | . | . | CASSLVQGGNQPQHF | TGTGCCAGCAGTTTAGTCCAGGGCGGCAATCAGCCCCAGCATTTT
TRBJ2-3 | TRBV6-4 | . | once | CASQSARGGTTDTQYF | TGTGCCAGCCAATCGGCGAGGGGCGGTACCACAGATACGCAGTATTTT
TRBJ2-7 | TRBV7-8 | TRBD2 | . | CASSDGAGGPYEQYF | TGTGCCAGCAGTGACGGGGCGGGAGGCCCCTACGAGCAGTACTTC
TRBJ2-3 | TRBV5-4 | . | . | CASSFTTWGRTSTDTQYF | TGTGCCAGCAGCTTTACCACCTGGGGACGGACGTCCACAGATACGCAGTATTTT
TRBJ2-6 | TRBV7-9 | . | . | CASSWPIGGLRSGANVLTF | TGTGCCAGCAGCTGGCCGATTGGGGGCCTTCGTTCTGGGGCCAACGTCCTGACTTTC
TRBJ2-7 | TRBV2 | . | . | CASSEEGWRGREQYF | TGTGCCAGCAGTGAAGAGGGTTGGCGCGGTCGCGAGCAGTACTTC
TRBJ1-1 | TRBV2 | . | . | CASTLRDTNTEAFF | TGTGCCAGCACCCTCCGGGACACCAACACTGAAGCTTTCTTT
TRBJ2-1 | TRBV11-3 | TRBD1 | . | CASSPQGNNEQFF | TGTGCCAGCAGCCCACAGGGGAACAATGAGCAGTTCTTC
TRBJ2-1 | TRBV18 | . | few | CASSPRGDEQFF | TGTGCCAGCTCACCCCGTGGGGATGAGCAGTTCTTC
TRBJ2-7 | TRBV6-5 | . | . | CASMRRQDYEQYF | TGTGCCAGCATGAGGCGGCAGGACTACGAGCAGTACTTC
TRBJ1-1 | TRBV5-6 | . | . | CASSQSTGRTNTEAFF | TGTGCCAGCAGCCAATCGACAGGTAGGACGAACACTGAAGCTTTCTTT
TRBJ2-7 | TRBV4-3 | . | . | CASSQALGLTGSEQYF | TGCGCCAGCAGCCAAGCACTTGGACTCACCGGATCCGAGCAGTACTTC
TRBJ1-4 | TRBV6-1 | . | . | CASSALGASGEKLFF | TGTGCCAGCAGTGCCCTAGGGGCAAGTGGTGAAAAACTGTTTTTT
TRBJ2-7 | TRBV10-3 | . | . | CASRDTARDEQYF | TGTGCCAGCCGGGACACAGCCCGGGACGAGCAGTACTTC
TRBJ1-1 | TRBV19 | . | . | CASSIWNTEAFF | TGTGCCAGTAGTATATGGAACACTGAAGCTTTCTTT
TRBJ2-6 | TRBV5-5 | . | . | CASSKDSRASGANVLTF | TGTGCCAGCAGCAAGGACAGCAGAGCGTCTGGGGCCAACGTCCTGACTTTC
TRBJ2-7 | TRBV30 | TRBD2 | few | CAWRFQGQAGVYEQYF | TGTGCCTGGAGATTTCAGGGCCAAGCGGGGGTCTACGAGCAGTACTTC
TRBJ1-2 | TRBV18 | . | . | CASSPNLYGYTF | TGTGCCAGCTCACCAAACCTCTATGGCTACACCTTC
TRBJ1-3 | TRBV6-1 | TRBD1 | . | CASSQGTERSGNTIYF | TGTGCCAGCAGTCAAGGGACAGAAAGATCTGGAAACACCATATATTTT